A single T cell receptor beta chain is shown here with its context. Germline CDR1 and CDR2: MNHNY and SVGAGI (reference sequence). V dropped 5 bases and J dropped 0; count of bases not matched to a gene: 9. The CDR3 is 17 residues long. These data are taken from a study of blood T cell repertoires in COVID-19. Study in general: The cDNA or gDNA used as material had been derived from T cells, B-cell-depleted T cells, or PBMCs.

In the original processing: Amplifying reference gene primers gave estimates of nucleated cell counts. Profiling relied on immunoSEQ multiplex PCR, and the TCRdb table lists in-frame clones only, not all of them. The V and J calls and clone size are taken from that table; D and trimming were inferred from the DNA. Of about 190,000 clones in the sample, roughly 85% were seen once. The rearrangement links TRBV6-6 to TRBJ1-5; 8 positions match TRBD1. The sample consisted of peripheral blood. This TCR was sampled from a woman in her thirties with acute or convalescent COVID-19. As DNA, the CDR3 is TGTGCCAGCAGTCTGGGACAGGATCTCTATAGCAATCAGCCCCAGCATTTT. Translation: CASSLGQDLYSNQPQHF.